These 10 T cell receptor beta chains came from one sample sequenced in a study of patients and donors after allogeneic stem cell transplantation. TCRdb recomputed calls from the RT-PCR reads with MiXCR, one row per CDR3 protein. The sample consists of hundreds of thousands of distinct CDR3 sequences, roughly two fifths of them appearing once. The sequenced sample was blood, either unsorted or a sorted T cell fraction (not recorded which). The receptor set was obtained from a human donor who was either an allogeneic HSCT recipient or a stem cell or donor lymphocyte infusion donor (not recorded which). It is not recorded whose cells these are; they may come from a transplant donor.

This clonotype was detected only a few times. This chain uses TRBV15 with TRBJ2-1; D unresolved. Germline-derived CDR1 and CDR2 are LNHNV and YYDKDF (reference sequence). Trimming shortened V by 0 bases and J by 6 bases, and 15 bases separated the two germline ends. CDR3 length: 16 amino acids. CDR3 sequence: CATSRDPSLITNEQFF. The CDR3 DNA is TGTGCCACCAGCAGAGATCCGTCCTTAATTACCAATGAGCAGTTCTTC.

The chain combines TRBV2 with TRBJ2-5; D is uncertain. Deletions cut 7 bases from V and 0 bases from J, with 6 bases between. CDR1 is SNHLY and CDR2 is FYNNEI in the germline V gene. The CDR3 covers 12 residues. The CDR3 DNA sequence: TGTGCCAGCACCCCACACCAAGAGACCCAGTACTTC. Translation: CASTPHQETQYF.

J is TRBJ2-3 and V is TRBV5-1; D is possibly TRBD2 (6 bases). CDR1 and CDR2 (germline): SGHRS, YFSETQ. The CDR3 consists of 14 residues. Deletions cut 6 bases from V and 2 bases from J, with 13 bases between. The CDR3 is CASTGLFNTDTQYF. CDR3 sequence (DNA): TGCGCCAGCACGGGACTCTTTAACACAGATACGCAGTATTTT. The whole variable domain, remainder taken from reference TRBV5-1 and TRBJ2-3, is KAGVTQTPRYLIKTRGQQVTLSCSPISGHRSVSWYQQTPGQGLQFLFEYFSETQRNKGNFPGRFSGRQFSNSRSEMNVSTLELGDSALYLCASTGLFNTDTQYFGPGTRLTVL.

As regards this clonotype: The junction departs from the called germline gene at one end, perhaps through a read error. J is TRBJ1-1 and V is TRBV5-6, with no clear D. Germline values: CDR1 SGHDT, CDR2 YYEEEE. The length of the CDR3 is 14 residues. CDR3 sequence (DNA): TGTGCCAGCAGCTTGGGACGGGTGAACATTGAAGCTTTCTTT. Encoded protein: CASSLGRVNIEAFF.

The chain links TRBV6-5 to TRBJ2-3, with 11 bases lining up with TRBD2. After removal of 0 bases from V and 2 bases from J, the junction contained 4 bases not matched to a gene. CDR3 length: 17 residues. Germline lookup yields CDR1 MNHEY and CDR2 SVGAGI. CDR3 DNA sequence: TGTGCCAGCAGTTACTCAGGGACTAGCGGACCCACAGATACGCAGTATTTT. This gives the protein CASSYSGTSGPTDTQYF.

This clonotype was counted a few times. CDR3 sequence reads: CASSVTGTGGTEAFF. The CDR3 DNA follows: TGTGCCAGCAGCGTTACCGGGACAGGGGGCACTGAAGCTTTCTTT. The gene calls are TRBV7-2 and TRBJ1-1, with 11 bases identical to TRBD1. V trimming: 5 bases; J trimming: 4 bases; junction bases outside the gene matches: 6. Germline V gene sequence: CDR1 SGHTA, CDR2 FQGNSA. This CDR3 has 15 amino acids.

The chain carries TRBV15 and TRBJ1-2; perhaps TRBD1 as D (5 bases). CDR3 length: 15 residues. Trimming shortened V by 5 bases and J by 3 bases, and 16 bases separated the two germline ends. The germline gives CDR1 LNHNV, CDR2 YYDKDF (reference sequence). CDR3 protein: CATSVTDSTYYGYTF. DNA of the CDR3: TGTGCCACCAGCGTTACTGACAGTACCTACTATGGCTACACCTTC.

The rearrangement joins TRBV6-2 or TRBV6-3 to TRBJ1-5; 7 positions match TRBD1. The CDR3 totals 14 residues. The V gene's germline CDR1 is MNHEY and CDR2 SVGEGT. V shed 2 bases and J 3 bases; nucleotides not matched to a gene: 1. The CDR3 region has the DNA TGTGCCAGCAGTTACGGGACAGTCAATCAGCCCCAGCATTTT. Amino acid sequence: CASSYGTVNQPQHF.

The count of this clonotype is one. The rearrangement uses TRBV12-3 or TRBV12-4 and TRBJ2-3; possibly TRBD1 or TRBD2 for D (5 bases each). CDR3 length equals 14 residues. Between the trimmed V and J ends, which lost 3 bases and 2 bases, there was a span of 9 bases. CDR3 region: CASSFGDDTDTQYF. DNA for the CDR3: TGTGCCAGCAGTTTTGGGGACGACACAGATACGCAGTATTTT.

The V gene is TRBV20-1, the J gene TRBJ2-2, with D perhaps matching TRBD1 (6 bases). Germline CDR1 DFQATT, CDR2 SNEGSKA (reference sequence). This CDR3 spans 11 amino acids. Trimming took off 7 bases at V and 7 bases at J, with 10 bases between the two ends. Written as DNA, the CDR3 is TGCAGTGGCGGACAGTTCGGGGAGCTGTTTTTT. Its translation: CSGGQFGELFF.